This entry lists 28 T cell receptor beta chains sequenced from one sample in a study of OX40 agonist ivuxolimab in advanced cancers. Only in-frame clones appear in the TCRdb table, and some are missing; sequencing was by immunoSEQ multiplex PCR. Of about 62,000 clones listed, 85% are singletons. The specimen was CD4+ or CD8+ T cells sorted from blood, collected in a trial of the OX40 agonist ivuxolimab. Every receptor here comes from an adult with an advanced solid tumor such as melanoma, head and neck, liver or kidney cancer.

V gene TRBV7-8 combines with J gene TRBJ2-2, with TRBD2 matching over 11 bases. Germline V gene data show CDR1 as SGHVS and CDR2 as FQNEAQ. J was trimmed by 2 bases and V by 1 base; bases with no gene match: 9. The CDR3 length is 19 residues. CDR3 nucleotides: TGTGCCAGCAGCTTAGGTCGGTTAGCGGGAGGGCCAAACACCGGGGAGCTGTTTTTT. Translation: CASSLGRLAGGPNTGELFF.

The J gene is TRBJ1-2, the V gene TRBV11-3, with D hard to call. The CDR3 spans 14 residues. CDR1 and CDR2 (germline): SGHNT, YENEEA. V was pared by 4 bases and J by 0 bases, with 9 bases between. Written as DNA, the CDR3 is TGTGCCAGCAGCTCCGGACTCGCTAACTATGGCTACACCTTC. Translation: CASSSGLANYGYTF.

The V call is TRBV5-1, the J call TRBJ2-7, with D uncertain. In germline, CDR1 is SGHRS, CDR2 YFSETQ. This CDR3 comprises 13 residues. The V gene lost 2 bases and the J gene lost 2 bases, with 8 bases spanning the gap. DNA of the CDR3: TGCGCCAGCAGCTTCTCTAGGGCCTACGAGCAGTACTTC. Translated, it gives CASSFSRAYEQYF.

V is TRBV28 and J is TRBJ1-6; TRBD1 might be the D (5 bases). Trimming removed 3 bases from V and 8 bases from J, with 17 bases in between. CDR1 is MDHEN and CDR2 is SYDVKM in the germline V gene. The CDR3 runs to 16 residues. As DNA, the CDR3 is TGTGCCAGCAGTTTTAGTAGAAGGCCGGGGGATTCACCCCTCCACTTT. Encoded protein: CASSFSRRPGDSPLHF.

V and J are TRBV11-2 and TRBJ1-2; tentative D call: TRBD1 (5 bases). The CDR3 runs to 16 residues. The V gene lost 3 bases and the J gene lost 6 bases, with 20 bases spanning the gap. CDR1 and CDR2 from the germline V gene are SGHAT and FQNNGV. CDR3 nucleotides: TGTGCCAGCAGCTTGGGGGTCGCAGGGCCTGCTCATGGCTACACCTTC. This encodes CASSLGVAGPAHGYTF.

The chain employs TRBV6-5 and TRBJ2-7, with 8 bases identical to TRBD1. V lost 6 bases to trimming and J lost 7 bases; unmatched junction nucleotides: 8. Per the germline V gene, CDR1 is MNHEY and CDR2 is SVGAGI. This CDR3 is built from 13 residues. DNA of the CDR3: TGTGCCAGCAGATACGACAGGGGAGGAGAGCAGTACTTC. Translating gives CASRYDRGGEQYF.

The chain is built from TRBV5-6 and TRBJ2-3; 9 bases fit TRBD1. Trimming took 1 base from V and 5 from J; bases not matched to a gene: 11. Germline V gives CDR1 SGHDT, CDR2 YYEEEE. The CDR3 sequence is 17 residues long. CDR3 DNA sequence: TGTGCCAGCAGCTTGCGGGGAGGGACAGGGTCTGTAGATACGCAGTATTTT. The encoded protein is CASSLRGGTGSVDTQYF.

This rearrangement joins TRBV5-1 to TRBJ1-4, with TRBD1 as a possible D gene (6 bases). The V gene's germline CDR1 is SGHRS and CDR2 YFSETQ. The CDR3 is 14 residues long. The V and J ends lost 4 bases and 5 bases respectively, with 12 bases between them. The CDR3 DNA sequence: TGCGCCAGCAGCAGGGACACCGAAAATGAAAAACTGTTTTTT. Translation: CASSRDTENEKLFF.

This clone was counted once. At one end, the junction sequence differs from germline, possibly due to a read error. J is TRBJ2-7 and V is TRBV2; D remains unclear. The germline V gene encodes CDR1 SNHLY and CDR2 FYNNEI. This CDR3 comprises 11 residues. The CDR3 DNA sequence: TGTGCCAGCAGCCGAGACGGTCCTGCGCCCTTC. Protein product: CASSRDGPAPF.

The rearrangement links TRBV7-3 to TRBJ2-1, with 7 positions matching TRBD2. The CDR3 is 16 residues long. Losses at the gene ends were 6 bases for V and 4 bases for J; bases not matched to a gene: 12. Looked up from germline, CDR1 is SGHTA and CDR2 is FQGTGA. The CDR3 loop reads CASRSTKPGLYNEQFF. The CDR3 nucleotides read TGTGCCAGCAGGTCCACGAAACCGGGACTATACAATGAGCAGTTCTTC.

The V call is TRBV6-1, the J call TRBJ2-4; tentatively, D is TRBD1 (6 bases). Germline assignment: CDR1 MNHNS and CDR2 SASEGT. There are 13 residues in the CDR3. Trimming removed 1 base at V and 8 bases at J, with 9 bases between. The CDR3 nucleotides are TGTGCCAGCAGTGAAGAAGGGGGAGACATTCAGTACTTC. Its protein product is CASSEEGGDIQYF.

Here the CDR3 reads CASSTDRGLAGTLQGEQYF. Here the CDR3 DNA reads TGTGCCAGCAGCACAGACAGGGGACTAGCGGGAACGCTTCAAGGAGAGCAGTACTTC. The gene calls are TRBV9 and TRBJ2-7, with 13 bases fitting TRBD2. The CDR3 extends over 19 amino acids. Per the germline V gene, CDR1 is SGDLS and CDR2 is YYNGEE. The V gene end was trimmed by 4 bases and the J gene end by 7 bases; junction bases not matched to a gene: 20. The full variable domain, with the rest looked up from reference TRBV9 and TRBJ2-7, is DSGVTQTPKHLITATGQRVTLRCSPRSGDLSVYWYQQSLDQGLQFLIQYYNGEERAKGNILERFSAQQFPDLHSELNLSSLELGDSALYFCASSTDRGLAGTLQGEQYFGPGTRLTVT.

This chain joins TRBV28 and TRBJ2-7; 7 bases fit TRBD1. CDR3 length: 14 amino acids. Germline V gene sequence: CDR1 MDHEN, CDR2 SYDVKM. Losses at the gene ends were 2 bases for V and 4 bases for J; bases not matched to a gene: 5. CDR3 loop: CASSLVRGLYEQYF. CDR3 in DNA: TGTGCCAGCAGTTTAGTAAGGGGGCTATACGAGCAGTACTTC.

The chain links TRBV2 to TRBJ1-4; TRBD1 might be the D (5 bases). CDR1 is SNHLY and CDR2 is FYNNEI in the germline V gene. Trimming left V 5 bases short and J 0 bases short, with 7 bases between. The CDR3 has 14 amino acids. Here the CDR3 DNA reads TGTGCCAGCAGTCGAGGGGCAACTAATGAAAAACTGTTTTTT. Translating it yields CASSRGATNEKLFF. Drawing the rest from reference TRBV2 and TRBJ1-4, the complete variable domain is EPEVTQTPSHQVTQMGQEVILRCVPISNHLYFYWYRQILGQKVEFLVSFYNNEISEKSEIFDDQFSVERPDGSNFTLKIRSTKLEDSAMYFCASSRGATNEKLFFGSGTQLSVL.

The chain joins TRBV7-9 to TRBJ2-5, with a weak D call TRBD1 (6 bases). V lost 7 bases and J 2 bases, leaving 8 bases between the germline ends. Germline-derived CDR1 and CDR2 are SEHNR and FQNEAQ (reference sequence). CDR3 length: 12 residues. The CDR3 nucleotides are TGTGCCAGCACCACAGGGCAAGAGACCCAGTACTTC. As protein: CASTTGQETQYF.

The chain employs TRBV5-1 and TRBJ1-2, with 7 bases aligning to TRBD1. With V trimmed by 4 bases and J by 1 base, 1 base remained unmatched. The CDR3 runs to 13 residues. From germline, CDR1 is SGHRS and CDR2 YFSETQ. The CDR3 DNA reads as TGCGCCAGCAGCCAGGGGGGTAACTATGGCTACACCTTC. Its translation: CASSQGGNYGYTF.

The count of this clone is one. This sequence joins TRBV5-6 and TRBJ1-1; TRBD1 matches 8 bases. Germline lookup yields CDR1 SGHDT and CDR2 YYEEEE. Trimming removed 2 bases from V and 6 bases from J; junction bases left unmatched: 6. This CDR3 contains 14 residues. CDR3 protein: CASSLQGGGAEAFF. The CDR3 coding sequence is TGTGCCAGCAGCTTACAGGGGGGCGGCGCTGAAGCTTTCTTT.

This clone has a single count. The V call is TRBV10-2, the J call TRBJ1-2, with D hard to call. This CDR3 spans 12 amino acids. V lost 3 bases, J lost 8 bases, and 10 bases lay in between. Germline V gene lookup returns CDR1 WSHSY and CDR2 SAAADI. CDR3 nucleotides: TGCGCCAGCAGTGAAAGGTCGGGAGGCTACACCTTC. Translation gives CASSERSGGYTF.

This rearrangement joins TRBV5-6 to TRBJ1-6, with D uncertain. Trimming removed 3 bases at V and 7 bases at J, with 8 bases between. Germline loops: CDR1 SGHDT, CDR2 YYEEEE. The CDR3 totals 13 residues. CDR3 loop: CASSSGLNSPLHF. CDR3 in DNA: TGTGCCAGCAGCTCCGGACTCAATTCACCCCTCCACTTT.

The V call is TRBV10-2, the J call TRBJ2-1, with D possibly being TRBD2 (5 bases). From germline, CDR1 is WSHSY and CDR2 SAAADI. This CDR3 has 12 amino acids. Trimming pared 0 bases from V and 14 bases from J, leaving 11 bases between. CDR3 DNA sequence: TGCGCCAGCAGTGAGTCGCGGCTAGCCAAGTTCTTC. It is translated as CASSESRLAKFF.

V is TRBV5-1 and J is TRBJ1-2; TRBD1 matches at 9 bases. This CDR3 is 15 amino acids long. V dropped 3 bases and J dropped 1; count of bases not matched to a gene: 4. From germline, CDR1 is SGHRS and CDR2 YFSETQ. The CDR3 sequence: CASSSTGGLNYGYTF. The CDR3 coding sequence is TGCGCCAGCAGCTCCACAGGGGGCCTTAACTATGGCTACACCTTC.

The chain uses TRBV5-1 and TRBJ1-2; D possibly corresponds to TRBD1 (6 bases). Trimming removed 7 bases at V and 3 bases at J, with 7 bases between. This CDR3 has 11 amino acids. Germline-derived CDR1 and CDR2 are SGHRS and YFSETQ. DNA for the CDR3: TGCGCCAGCGGGGGCGACTATGGCTACACCTTC. Its translation is CASGGDYGYTF.

V gene TRBV5-4 combines with J gene TRBJ1-1; 7 bases agree with TRBD1. V was pared by 4 bases and J by 3 bases, with 3 bases of the junction left unmatched. The germline gives CDR1 SGHNT, CDR2 YYREEE (reference sequence). The CDR3 is made up of 13 amino acids. The DNA for the CDR3 is TGTGCCAGCAGCCGCGACAGGGACACTGAAGCTTTCTTT. It specifies CASSRDRDTEAFF.

In DNA, the CDR3 is TGTGCCAGCAGCCAAGAGCGGGACAGCAATCAGCCCCAGCATTTT. Its protein product is CASSQERDSNQPQHF. This chain links TRBV4-2 with TRBJ1-5, with D possibly being TRBD1 (5 bases). Trimming took off 0 bases at V and 1 base at J, with 7 bases between the two ends. The CDR3 is made up of 15 amino acids. From germline, CDR1 is LGHNA and CDR2 YNFKEQ.

In nucleotides, the CDR3 is TGTGCCAGCAGTTCTGGCGGGAGCGGGTACGAGCAGTACTTC. Protein product: CASSSGGSGYEQYF. V gene TRBV27 combines with J gene TRBJ2-7; TRBD2 matches 7 bases. J gave up 4 bases and V 4 bases, and 7 bases lay outside the gene matches. CDR1 and CDR2 from the germline V gene are MNHEY and SMNVEV (reference sequence). This CDR3 spans 14 amino acids.

The V call is TRBV7-9, the J call TRBJ1-1; tentative D call: TRBD1 (5 bases). Germline V gene sequence: CDR1 SEHNR, CDR2 FQNEAQ (reference sequence). The CDR3 is 13 amino acids. V lost 0 bases to trimming and J lost 7 bases, with 9 bases between them. CDR3 region: CASSLAPRDEAFF. Here the CDR3 DNA reads TGTGCCAGCAGCTTAGCACCCAGGGATGAAGCTTTCTTT.

V gene TRBV11-2 combines with J gene TRBJ1-2, with 9 nucleotides matching TRBD1. Germline V gene data show CDR1 as SGHAT and CDR2 as FQNNGV. This CDR3 comprises 13 residues. Germline trimming cut 5 bases from V and 7 bases from J; bases unmatched to any gene: 5. The CDR3 nucleotides are TGTGCCAGCAGCGCGACAGGGGGGATTGGCTACACCTTC. Its protein product is CASSATGGIGYTF.

The chain combines TRBV2 with TRBJ2-2; D not resolved. Germline V lookup: CDR1 SNHLY, CDR2 FYNNEI. V gave up 0 bases and J gave up 8 bases, with 13 bases separating them. The CDR3 runs to 15 residues. Here the CDR3 DNA reads TGTGCCAGCAGTGAAGCGCTTCAGGTTCCGGGGGAGCTGTTTTTT. Translation: CASSEALQVPGELFF.